This T cell receptor (beta chain) was sequenced during a study of beta chain features in type 1 diabetes. Study-level points and caveats: People with Type 1 diabetes carried modestly yet significantly shorter TCRB CDR3s in all four CD4+ subsets. Possibly, sequencing cDNA over-represented cells that had high TCR expression levels.

With respect to this clone: Antigen specificity is unknown.

Expressed TCRB transcripts were sequenced because the entire RNA isolate underwent reverse transcription. Naive, central memory and regulatory T cell samples averaged about 3.57 million reads. The method was immunoSEQ multiplex PCR; TCRdb's version includes in-frame clones alone and lacks a portion of them. The sample yields about 660,000 clones, over 13% seen once. The collection from each donor was one heparinised blood draw averaging roughly 100 mL. Sequencing used naive CD4+ T cells from blood. This clonotype originated in a man between 18 and 35 years old with type 1 diabetes.

In DNA form, the CDR3 reads TGTGCCAGCCGGGGCCCAAAAGATACGCAGTATTTT. It is translated as CASRGPKDTQYF. V usage is TRBV21-1 and J usage is TRBJ2-3. TRBV21-1 is a pseudogene. The CDR3 runs to 12 residues.